These T cell receptor beta chains were read from a single sample in a study of blood T cell repertoires in COVID-19. Sequencing used immunoSEQ multiplex PCR; TCRdb keeps in-frame clones, though not all of them. The data contain about 270,000 clones, less than 85% of them seen just once; the ten biggest clones take up roughly 1.6%. The sample taken for sequencing was peripheral blood. The receptors shown here come from a human donor with COVID-19, enrolled during active disease. The donor label of this sample is uncertain. CDR3s include the opening cysteine and the closing phenylalanine or tryptophan. Fields, in order: D gene, V gene, J gene, clone size, CDR3 protein, CDR3 DNA. A D gene is named only where the DNA matches it firmly. Where a row states a size, it is once, few, many or the class of an expanded clone; other rows omit it.

d_gene: .
v_gene: TRBV14
j_gene: TRBJ2-7
abundance: few
CDR3aa: CASSQPGEYHEQYF
CDR3nt: TGTGCCAGCAGCCAACCAGGGGAGTACCACGAGCAGTACTTC

d_gene: .
v_gene: TRBV5-1
j_gene: TRBJ1-2
abundance: .
CDR3aa: CASSLSPGETVRSGDGYTF
CDR3nt: TGCGCCAGCAGCTTGTCCCCCGGAGAGACCGTGAGATCGGGTGATGGCTACACCTTC

d_gene: .
v_gene: TRBV7-9
j_gene: TRBJ2-2
abundance: .
CDR3aa: CASSLGGAGGELFF
CDR3nt: TGTGCCAGCAGCTTAGGAGGCGCGGGCGGGGAGCTGTTTTTT

d_gene: TRBD1
v_gene: TRBV7-8
j_gene: TRBJ2-7
abundance: .
CDR3aa: CASSSDRGTYEQYF
CDR3nt: TGTGCCAGCAGCTCGGACAGGGGTACCTACGAGCAGTACTTC

d_gene: .
v_gene: TRBV5-1
j_gene: TRBJ2-5
abundance: .
CDR3aa: CASSTDSFLETQYF
CDR3nt: TGCGCCAGCAGCACCGACAGTTTCCTTGAGACCCAGTACTTC

d_gene: TRBD1
v_gene: TRBV11-2
j_gene: TRBJ2-5
abundance: .
CDR3aa: CASSPGQAEETQYF
CDR3nt: TGTGCCAGCAGCCCGGGACAGGCAGAAGAGACCCAGTACTTC

d_gene: TRBD1
v_gene: TRBV5-1
j_gene: TRBJ1-1
abundance: once
CDR3aa: CASRQGGNTEAFF
CDR3nt: TGCGCCAGCCGACAGGGCGGGAACACTGAAGCTTTCTTT

d_gene: .
v_gene: TRBV9
j_gene: TRBJ1-2
abundance: .
CDR3aa: CASSVDWGGPYGYTF
CDR3nt: TGTGCCAGCAGCGTAGATTGGGGGGGACCCTATGGCTACACCTTC

d_gene: TRBD2
v_gene: TRBV6-5
j_gene: TRBJ2-7
abundance: .
CDR3aa: CASSRTSYEQYF
CDR3nt: TGTGCCAGCAGCAGGACTAGCTACGAGCAGTACTTC

d_gene: TRBD1
v_gene: TRBV19
j_gene: TRBJ1-1
abundance: medium-sized
CDR3aa: CASTVTGTGGNTEAFF
CDR3nt: TGTGCCAGTACCGTCACCGGGACAGGGGGCAACACTGAAGCTTTCTTT

d_gene: .
v_gene: TRBV2
j_gene: TRBJ2-6
abundance: .
CDR3aa: CAGSARANVLTF
CDR3nt: TGTGCCGGGAGCGCTCGGGCCAACGTCCTGACTTTC

d_gene: .
v_gene: TRBV10-2
j_gene: TRBJ1-2
abundance: .
CDR3aa: CASSESGQFISLKTF
CDR3nt: TGCGCCAGCAGTGAGTCGGGGCAGTTTATCAGCTTAAAAACCTTC

d_gene: TRBD1
v_gene: TRBV27
j_gene: TRBJ2-3
abundance: .
CDR3aa: CASSLRQGSTDTQYF
CDR3nt: TGTGCCAGCAGTTTAAGACAGGGTAGCACAGATACGCAGTATTTT

d_gene: .
v_gene: TRBV5-4
j_gene: TRBJ1-2
abundance: .
CDR3aa: CASSLAGLTNGYTF
CDR3nt: TGTGCCAGCAGCTTGGCGGGACTTACTAATGGCTACACCTTC